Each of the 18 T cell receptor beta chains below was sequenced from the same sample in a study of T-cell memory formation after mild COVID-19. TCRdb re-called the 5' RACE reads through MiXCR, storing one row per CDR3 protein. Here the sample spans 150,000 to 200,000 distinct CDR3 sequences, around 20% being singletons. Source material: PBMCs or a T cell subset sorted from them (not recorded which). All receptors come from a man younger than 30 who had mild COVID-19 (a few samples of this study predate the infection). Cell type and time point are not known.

CDR3 region: CASSLGLGVSSYNEQFF. The CDR3 DNA follows: TGTGCCAGCAGCTTAGGGCTGGGGGTAAGCTCCTACAATGAGCAGTTCTTC. J is TRBJ2-1 and V is TRBV7-2; TRBD1 or TRBD2 may be the D gene (5 bases each). The CDR3 covers 17 residues. Deletions cut 1 base from V and 0 bases from J, with 13 bases between. Germline V gene lookup returns CDR1 SGHTA and CDR2 FQGNSA.

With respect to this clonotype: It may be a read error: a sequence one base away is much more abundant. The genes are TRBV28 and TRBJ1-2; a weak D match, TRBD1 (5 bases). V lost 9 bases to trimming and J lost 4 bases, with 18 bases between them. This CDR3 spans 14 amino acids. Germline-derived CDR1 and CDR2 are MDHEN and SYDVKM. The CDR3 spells CASEPQDIPYGYTF. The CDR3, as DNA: TGTGCCAGTGAGCCCCAGGACATTCCCTATGGCTACACCTTC.

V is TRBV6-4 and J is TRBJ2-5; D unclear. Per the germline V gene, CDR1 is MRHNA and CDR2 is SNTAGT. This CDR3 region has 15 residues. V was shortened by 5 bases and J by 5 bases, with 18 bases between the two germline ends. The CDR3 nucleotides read TGTGCCAGCAGTCAAACCCCCGGCCGTGGGGAGACCCAGTACTTC. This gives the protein CASSQTPGRGETQYF.

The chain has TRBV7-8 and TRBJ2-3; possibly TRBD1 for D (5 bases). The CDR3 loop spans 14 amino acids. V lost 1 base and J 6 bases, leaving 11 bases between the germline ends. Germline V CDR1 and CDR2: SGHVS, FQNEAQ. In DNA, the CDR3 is TGTGCCAGCAGCTTAGTTAGGGGATTGGATACGCAGTATTTT. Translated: CASSLVRGLDTQYF.

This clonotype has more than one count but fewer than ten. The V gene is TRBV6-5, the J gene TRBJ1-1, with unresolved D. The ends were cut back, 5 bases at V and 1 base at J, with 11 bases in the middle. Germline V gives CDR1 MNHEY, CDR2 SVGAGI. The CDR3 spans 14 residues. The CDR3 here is CASSGEVGNTEAFF. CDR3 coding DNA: TGTGCCAGCAGTGGGGAGGTCGGGAACACTGAAGCTTTCTTT.

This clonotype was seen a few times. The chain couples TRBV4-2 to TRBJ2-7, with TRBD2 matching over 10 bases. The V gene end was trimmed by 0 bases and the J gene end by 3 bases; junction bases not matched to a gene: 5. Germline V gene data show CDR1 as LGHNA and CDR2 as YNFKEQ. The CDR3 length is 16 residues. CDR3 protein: CASSQETSGPYYEQYF. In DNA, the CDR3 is TGTGCCAGCAGCCAAGAGACTAGCGGGCCCTACTACGAGCAGTACTTC.

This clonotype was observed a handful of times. CDR3 nucleotide sequence: TGTGCCAGCAAGCACCGTCCAGGACAGGATAATCAGCCCCAGCATTTT. It translates to CASKHRPGQDNQPQHF. The chain employs TRBV27 and TRBJ1-5, with TRBD1 identical over 7 bases. J lost 4 bases, V lost 7 bases, and 13 bases had no gene match. In germline, CDR1 is MNHEY, CDR2 SMNVEV (reference sequence). The CDR3 runs to 16 residues.

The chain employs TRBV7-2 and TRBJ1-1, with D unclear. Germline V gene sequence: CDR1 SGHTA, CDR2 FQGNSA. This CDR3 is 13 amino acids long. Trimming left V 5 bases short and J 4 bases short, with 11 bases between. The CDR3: CASSGGRVTEAFF. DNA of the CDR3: TGTGCCAGCAGCGGCGGACGCGTCACTGAAGCTTTCTTT.

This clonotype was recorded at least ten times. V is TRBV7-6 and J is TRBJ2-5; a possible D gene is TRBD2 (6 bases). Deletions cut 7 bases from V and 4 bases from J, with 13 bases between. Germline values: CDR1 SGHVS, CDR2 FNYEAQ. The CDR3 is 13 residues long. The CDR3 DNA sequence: TGTGCCAGCACCGGAGCGGGTCGAGAGACCCAGTACTTC. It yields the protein CASTGAGRETQYF.

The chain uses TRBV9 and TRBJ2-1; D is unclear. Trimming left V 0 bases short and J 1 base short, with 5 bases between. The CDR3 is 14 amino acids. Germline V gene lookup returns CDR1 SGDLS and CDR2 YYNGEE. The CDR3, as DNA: TGTGCCAGCAGCGTAGACGGTTCCTACAATGAGCAGTTCTTC. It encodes CASSVDGSYNEQFF.

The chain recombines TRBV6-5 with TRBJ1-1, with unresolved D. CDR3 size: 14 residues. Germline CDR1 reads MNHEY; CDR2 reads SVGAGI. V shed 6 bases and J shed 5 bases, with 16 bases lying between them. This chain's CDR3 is CASSPRMEGTEAFF. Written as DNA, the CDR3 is TGTGCCAGCAGCCCGCGTATGGAAGGGACTGAAGCTTTCTTT.

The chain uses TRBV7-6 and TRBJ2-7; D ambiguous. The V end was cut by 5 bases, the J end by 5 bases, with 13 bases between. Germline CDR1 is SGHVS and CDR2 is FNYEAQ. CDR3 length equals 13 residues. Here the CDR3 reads CASSRGEFDEQYV. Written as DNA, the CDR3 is TGTGCCAGCAGCCGCGGCGAGTTCGACGAGCAGTACGTC.

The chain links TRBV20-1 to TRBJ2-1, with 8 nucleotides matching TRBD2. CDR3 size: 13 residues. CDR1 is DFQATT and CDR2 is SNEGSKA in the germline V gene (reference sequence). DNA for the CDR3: TGCAGCCTCTCGGGGGGGCCGAGAAATGAGCAGTTCTTC. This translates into CSLSGGPRNEQFF.

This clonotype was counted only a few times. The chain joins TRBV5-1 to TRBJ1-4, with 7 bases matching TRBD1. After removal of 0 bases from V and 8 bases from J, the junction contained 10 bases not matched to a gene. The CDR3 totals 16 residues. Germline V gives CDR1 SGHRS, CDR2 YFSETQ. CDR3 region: CASSLAQQGSGEKLFF. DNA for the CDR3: TGCGCCAGCAGCTTGGCCCAACAGGGGAGTGGAGAAAAACTGTTTTTT.

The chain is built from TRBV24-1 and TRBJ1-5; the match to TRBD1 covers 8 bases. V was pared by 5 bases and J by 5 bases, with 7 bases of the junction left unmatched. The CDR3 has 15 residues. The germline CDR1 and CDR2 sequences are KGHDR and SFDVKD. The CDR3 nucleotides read TGTGCCACCAGTGCCGTTGGGACAGGAGATCAGCCCCAGCATTTT. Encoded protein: CATSAVGTGDQPQHF.

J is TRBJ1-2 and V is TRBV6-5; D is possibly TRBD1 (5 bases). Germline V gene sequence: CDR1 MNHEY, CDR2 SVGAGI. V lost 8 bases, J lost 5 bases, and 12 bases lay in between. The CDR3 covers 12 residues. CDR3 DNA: TGTGCCAGCTCTACAGGTCTTTATGGCTACACCTTC. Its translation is CASSTGLYGYTF.

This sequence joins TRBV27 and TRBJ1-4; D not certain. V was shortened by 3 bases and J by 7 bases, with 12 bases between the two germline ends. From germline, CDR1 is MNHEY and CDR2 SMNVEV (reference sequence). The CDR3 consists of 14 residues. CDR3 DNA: TGTGCCAGCAGTTTTCGGAGAGATAGTGAAAAACTGTTTTTT. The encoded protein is CASSFRRDSEKLFF.

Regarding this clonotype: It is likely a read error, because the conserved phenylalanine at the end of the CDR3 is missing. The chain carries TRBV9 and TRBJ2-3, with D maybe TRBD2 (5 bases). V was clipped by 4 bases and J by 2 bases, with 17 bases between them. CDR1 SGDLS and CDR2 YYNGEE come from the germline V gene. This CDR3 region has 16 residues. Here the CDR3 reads CASSPRAGSLTDTQYC. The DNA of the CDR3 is TGTGCCAGCAGCCCCCGCGCGGGCAGCCTCACAGATACGCAGTATTGT.